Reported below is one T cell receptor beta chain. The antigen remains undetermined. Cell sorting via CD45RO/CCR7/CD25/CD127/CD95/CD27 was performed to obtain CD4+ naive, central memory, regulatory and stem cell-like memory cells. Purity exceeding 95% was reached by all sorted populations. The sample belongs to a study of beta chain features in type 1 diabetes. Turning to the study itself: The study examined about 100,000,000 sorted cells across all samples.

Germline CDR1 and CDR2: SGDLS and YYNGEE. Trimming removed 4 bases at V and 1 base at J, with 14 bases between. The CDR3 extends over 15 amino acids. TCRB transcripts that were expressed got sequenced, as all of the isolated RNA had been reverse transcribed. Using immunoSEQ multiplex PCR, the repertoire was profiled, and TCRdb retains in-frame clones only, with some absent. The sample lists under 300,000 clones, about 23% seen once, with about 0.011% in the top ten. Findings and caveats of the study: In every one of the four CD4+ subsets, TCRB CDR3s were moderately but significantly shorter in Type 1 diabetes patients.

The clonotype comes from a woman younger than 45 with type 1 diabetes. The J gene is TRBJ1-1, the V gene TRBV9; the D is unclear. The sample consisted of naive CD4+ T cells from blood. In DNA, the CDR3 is TGTGCCAGCAGCCCGACTTTTCGAGGGAACACTGAAGCTTTCTTT. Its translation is CASSPTFRGNTEAFF.